This T cell receptor (beta chain) was observed in a study of CD8 T cells in ankylosing spondylitis. Each CDR3 protein is one row after TCRdb ran MiXCR on the 5' RACE reads. The table shows 350,000 or so distinct CDR3 sequences, with roughly 15% occurring only once. Concerning this clonotype: The antigen remains undetermined.

Study-wide points: Prior literature has documented some motif variants in synovial fluid and blood from reactive arthritis.

The sequence derives from a male donor with ankylosing spondylitis or in good health (not recorded which). The specimen was blood, either unsorted or a sorted T cell fraction (not recorded which).

CDR3 protein: CASRRGQGAGDTQYF. In DNA form, the CDR3 reads TGTGCCAGCAGGAGGGGGCAGGGGGCCGGAGATACGCAGTATTTT. This sequence joins TRBV27 and TRBJ2-3; TRBD1 matches 8 bases. Trimming took 6 bases from V and 5 from J; bases not matched to a gene: 10. Germline V gene data show CDR1 as MNHEY and CDR2 as SMNVEV (reference sequence). This CDR3 is 15 amino acids long.